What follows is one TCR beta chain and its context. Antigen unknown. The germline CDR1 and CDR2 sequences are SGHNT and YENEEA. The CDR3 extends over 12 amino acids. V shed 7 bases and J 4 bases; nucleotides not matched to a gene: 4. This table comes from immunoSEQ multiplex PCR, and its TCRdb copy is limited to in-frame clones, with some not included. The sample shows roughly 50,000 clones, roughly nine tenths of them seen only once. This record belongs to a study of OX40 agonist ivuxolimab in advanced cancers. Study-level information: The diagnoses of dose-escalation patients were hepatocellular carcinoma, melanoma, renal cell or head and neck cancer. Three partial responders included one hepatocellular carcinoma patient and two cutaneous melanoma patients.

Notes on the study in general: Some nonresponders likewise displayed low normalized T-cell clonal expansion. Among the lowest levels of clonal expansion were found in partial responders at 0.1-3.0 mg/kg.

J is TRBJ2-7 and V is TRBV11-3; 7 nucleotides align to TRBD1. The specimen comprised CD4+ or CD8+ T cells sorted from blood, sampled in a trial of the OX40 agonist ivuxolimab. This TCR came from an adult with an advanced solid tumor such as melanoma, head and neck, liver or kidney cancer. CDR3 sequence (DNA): TGTGCCAGCATCATCAGGGGGTACGAGCAGTACTTC. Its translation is CASIIRGYEQYF.